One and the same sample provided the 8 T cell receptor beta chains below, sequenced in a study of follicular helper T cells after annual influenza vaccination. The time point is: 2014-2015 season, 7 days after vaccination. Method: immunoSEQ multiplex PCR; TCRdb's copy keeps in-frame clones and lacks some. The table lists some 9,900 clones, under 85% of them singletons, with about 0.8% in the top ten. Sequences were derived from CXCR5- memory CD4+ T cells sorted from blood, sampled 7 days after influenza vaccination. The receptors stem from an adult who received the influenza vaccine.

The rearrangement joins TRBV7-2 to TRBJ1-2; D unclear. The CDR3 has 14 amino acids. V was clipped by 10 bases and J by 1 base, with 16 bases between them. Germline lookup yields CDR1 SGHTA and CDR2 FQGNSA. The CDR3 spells CAITLPTSNYGYTF. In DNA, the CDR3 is TGTGCCATCACTCTCCCGACAAGTAACTATGGCTACACCTTC. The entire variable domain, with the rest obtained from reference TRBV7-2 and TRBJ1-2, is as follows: GAGVSQSPSNKVTEKGKDVELRCDPISGHTALYWYRQSLGQGLEFLIYFQGNSAPDKSGLPSDRFSAERTGGSVSTLTIQRTQQEDSAVYLCAITLPTSNYGYTFGSGTRLTVV.

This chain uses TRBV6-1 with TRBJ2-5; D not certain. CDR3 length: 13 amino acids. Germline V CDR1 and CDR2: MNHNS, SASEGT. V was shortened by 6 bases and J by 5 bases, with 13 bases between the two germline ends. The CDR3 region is CASRGRPGETQYF. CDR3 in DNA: TGTGCCAGCAGGGGTCGCCCTGGGGAGACCCAGTACTTC.

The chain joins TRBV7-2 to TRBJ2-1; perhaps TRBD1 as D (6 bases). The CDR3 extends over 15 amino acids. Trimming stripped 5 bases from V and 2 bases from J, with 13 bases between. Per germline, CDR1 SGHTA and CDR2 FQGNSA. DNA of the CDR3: TGTGCCAGCAGCCTGACCAGGGGTACCTACAATGAGCAGTTCTTC. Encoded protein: CASSLTRGTYNEQFF.

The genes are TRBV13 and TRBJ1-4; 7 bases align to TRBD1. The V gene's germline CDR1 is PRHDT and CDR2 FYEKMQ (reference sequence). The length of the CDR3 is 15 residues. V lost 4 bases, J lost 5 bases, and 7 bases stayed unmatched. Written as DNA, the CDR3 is TGTGCCAGCAGCTCAACGACAGGGTCGAATGAAAAACTGTTTTTT. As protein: CASSSTTGSNEKLFF.

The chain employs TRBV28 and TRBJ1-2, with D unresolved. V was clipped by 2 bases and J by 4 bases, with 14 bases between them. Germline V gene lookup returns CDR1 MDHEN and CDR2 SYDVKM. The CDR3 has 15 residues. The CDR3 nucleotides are TGTGCCAGCAGTTTAACTTCAGGAATCGGCTATGGCTACACCTTC. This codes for CASSLTSGIGYGYTF.

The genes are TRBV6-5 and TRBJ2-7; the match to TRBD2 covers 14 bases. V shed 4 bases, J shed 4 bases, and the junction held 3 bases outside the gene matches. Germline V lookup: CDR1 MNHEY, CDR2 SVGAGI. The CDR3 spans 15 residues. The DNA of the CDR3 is TGTGCCAGCAGTTTGGGGACTAGCGGGGGATACGAGCAGTACTTC. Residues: CASSLGTSGGYEQYF.

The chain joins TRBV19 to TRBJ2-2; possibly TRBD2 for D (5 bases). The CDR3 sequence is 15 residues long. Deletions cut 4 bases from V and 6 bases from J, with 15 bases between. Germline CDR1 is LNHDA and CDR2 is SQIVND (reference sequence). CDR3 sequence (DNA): TGTGCCAGTAGTACCGATGGACTCCCACCCGGGGAGCTGTTTTTT. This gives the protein CASSTDGLPPGELFF.

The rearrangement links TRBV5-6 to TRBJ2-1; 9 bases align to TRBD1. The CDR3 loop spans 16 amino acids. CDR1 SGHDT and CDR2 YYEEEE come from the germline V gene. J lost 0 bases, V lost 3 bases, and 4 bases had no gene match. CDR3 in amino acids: CASSSGTGSSYNEQFF. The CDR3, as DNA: TGTGCCAGCAGCTCCGGGACAGGGAGCTCCTACAATGAGCAGTTCTTC.